The clone carrying this T cell receptor beta chain turned up a few times. As yet, its antigen is unknown. This record comes from a study of CD8 T cells in ankylosing spondylitis. Overall study results and limits: The authors reported significant enrichment of disease-linked clones in matched ankylosing spondylitis synovial fluid. Apparently characteristic of ankylosing spondylitis blood was a TCR beta motif (eight highly homologous variants).

TCRdb re-called the 5' RACE reads with MiXCR, one entry per CDR3 protein. The table shows approximately 260,000 distinct CDR3 sequences, with 15% to 20% occurring only once. The source of this sequence is a male donor with ankylosing spondylitis or in good health (not recorded which). Sequenced sample: blood, either unsorted or a sorted T cell fraction (not recorded which).

CDR3 in amino acids: CATSQGPYSYNEQFF. The CDR3 DNA reads TGTGCCACCTCCCAGGGGCCTTACTCCTACAATGAGCAGTTCTTC. This rearrangement joins TRBV19 to TRBJ2-1; possible D gene TRBD1, 6 bases. The CDR3 has 15 amino acids. V was cut by 10 bases and J by 0 bases, with 16 bases left in between. Germline V lookup: CDR1 LNHDA, CDR2 SQIVND (reference sequence).